The source of this T cell receptor beta chain is a study of cytomegalovirus exposure and HLA in healthy donors (dated by TCRdb to about 2017). Looking at the study overall: In an earlier analysis of approximately 640 of the donors, 250 to 300 Gb of sequence data and some 100 million unique TCR beta sequences from some 170 million T cells were reported. An early release covering 550 to 700 HLA-typed donors comprised 300 to 350 gigabases of sequencing data and tens of millions of unique TCR sequences. Among the approximately 400 genotyped donors, 75% to 90% belonged to the genetic ancestry cluster associated with self-reported Caucasian donors. The study aimed to test whether cataloging public T cell receptors could reveal signatures of past pathogen exposure. The study used immunosequencing to profile the T cell repertoires of approximately 650 subjects and linked those repertoires to cytomegalovirus serostatus. In addition to the first cohort of around 670 subjects, a separate validation cohort of under 150 different subjects was used. To predict cytomegalovirus infection status, the study brought together high-throughput TCR immunosequencing, statistical association of individual TCRs with disease status, and machine learning. In a later analysis, previously published TCR beta repertoires from 666 donors were re-analyzed and high-resolution HLA genotyping was added so that TCR occurrence patterns could be studied. Rather than drawing on any new phenotypic data, the later analysis identified candidate immune exposures from TCR beta sequences and the way those sequences occurred across donors. To decide whether each TCR beta V gene segment behaved as functional or pseudogenic, an earlier analysis of over 500 of the donors relied on high-throughput TCR beta sequencing. Alongside the repertoire data, information on donor age, sex, ethnicity and CMV serostatus was compiled. A later genetic analysis used genome-wide SNP genotypes for about three fifths of the 666 donors, treating that subset as a discovery cohort. All discovery cohort repertoires had been generated on a single sequencing platform. HLA typing included class I and class II loci at four-digit resolution. The number of donors typed differed by locus, with about 629-640 for A, B, C, DRB1 and DQB1, around 560 for DQA1, about 610 for DPA1, and around 460 for DPB1. A few DR-DQ haplotypes were handled as single units for association and clustering because linkage in the cohort was strong. On average, about 200,000 unique TCR beta nucleotide sequences were sequenced per donor among 398 genotyped donors of the cohort, with 15% to 20% of those sequences being non-productive.

Libraries were constructed by the immunoSEQ multiplex PCR assay. The multiplex PCR relied on a mix of 60 forward primers for TCR Vbeta segments and 13 reverse primers for TCR Jbeta segments. A multiplex PCR assay on genomic DNA amplified the CDR3 region of rearranged TCR beta genes. Amplified TCR beta libraries were sequenced as 87-base-pair reads on the Illumina HiSeq System. The paper's data handling went like this. In a later analysis, approximately 74 million unique TCR beta chains were counted across the approximately 620 repertoires, and some 10 million of these chains were shared by at least two donors. Raw reads were error-corrected and collapsed into unique sequences with a nearest-neighbor algorithm that merged closely related sequences to remove PCR and sequencing errors. CDR3 sequences were aligned to IMGT reference sequences to assign V, D and J gene segments. Each retained sequence needed at least a six-nucleotide match to both a V gene segment and a J gene segment. Rearrangements were called productive when the CDR3 lacked stop codons and stayed in frame with V and J; all others were non-productive. CDR3 was defined by IMGT convention, running from the second conserved V-encoded cysteine to the conserved J-encoded phenylalanine. The earlier analysis of more than 450 of the donors excluded sequences that lacked an unambiguous match to a single V gene segment. In an earlier analysis of roughly 600 of the donors, a V segment was called functional when productive rearrangements were above 56.7%, and segregating when the standard deviation between donors exceeded 5%. A statistical classification framework was built for diagnosing cytomegalovirus status from the catalog of TCR beta chain sequences. In a later analysis, V and J genes were assigned by comparing TCR nucleotide sequences against IMGT/GENE-DB human TR gene sequences. In a later analysis, CDR3 sequences and most-parsimonious VDJ recombination scenarios were assigned using the TCRdist pipeline. A later analysis defined each TCR beta chain by its CDR3 amino acid sequence plus V-gene family, and excluded reads lacking a unique V-gene family. As a way to deal with suspected cross-contamination and a sequencing artifact, a later analysis dropped 500 to 700 nucleotide sequences that were highly shared and had low generation probability. For each public chain, a later analysis derived a clonal expansion index from normalized ranks of inferred template counts within each repertoire. In a later analysis, generation probabilities were computed with a VDJ recombination model fitted to out-of-frame rearrangements, and the resulting probabilities were checked against IGoR. A later analysis scored TCR-TCR, TCR-HLA and TCR-CMV co-occurrence with hypergeometric tests, applying a repertoire-size bias correction to TCR pairs. To estimate false discovery rates, a later analysis permuted the HLA or CMV assignments 20 times. A later analysis grouped co-occurring TCRs with DBSCAN, adding TCRdist sequence similarity when clustering within HLA-allele-positive subsets. Repertoires with fewer than 30,000 or more than 120,000 public chains, plus five repertoires with anomalous nucleotide sharing, were excluded from co-occurrence clustering. Not all clones reach the TCRdb copy of this immuneACCESS table, which keeps in-frame sequences only. Checked studies attribute under half of the gap to unresolved V genes and leave the rest unexplained. The V and J calls and clone size come from that table; D and trimming were worked out from the DNA. The sample table holds 140,000 to 150,000 clones, of which 72% were seen once. The top ten clones comprise roughly 2.1% of the sample.

The cohort was made up of 666 healthy bone marrow donors. Cohort members were all nominally healthy when sampled, although unrecorded immune exposures were likely present. The donor was CMV seronegative and was included in the group of several hundred seronegative cohort members. A peripheral blood sample was provided by each donor, and peripheral blood mononuclear cells were used for TCR beta sequencing. The Qiagen DNeasy Blood Extraction Kit was used to extract genomic DNA from the blood cell samples. V and J lose 5 bases and 6 bases, and a span of 18 bases separates them. Inclusive of the bounding cysteine and phenylalanine, the CDR3 is 15 residues long. The retained sequence is limited to the CDR3, 45 bases, with the frame set at the first base. CDR1 and CDR2 are read off the germline V gene as SGDLS and YYNGEE. The investigation overall reported the following: Across donors, most TCR sequences were observed very rarely, whereas some public TCRs were present in many individuals. In a later analysis, TCR association rates were found to vary across HLA loci, with the most associated TCRs seen for DRB1 alleles and the fewest for HLA-C alleles. For the cohort, immune exposure information was limited to CMV serostatus. Some IMGT-functional V segments, including TRBV6-2 and TRBV6-3, could not be told apart with the 87-base-pair reads, so those segments were excluded. V-gene and J-gene trimming of TCR beta chains was associated with a missense DCLRE1C variant in a later genetic analysis, and the association was replicated in an independent cohort. Assigning TCR associations to individual alleles was difficult when HLA alleles, especially DR and DQ, strongly co-occurred. Three of the identified cytomegalovirus-associated TCR beta chains were confirmed in vitro to be specific for cytomegalovirus antigens. The study gave a list of about 170 TCR beta chains associated with cytomegalovirus. The presence/absence analyses assumed that sequencing depth was roughly uniform across donors, and that assumption may not be true. A cluster of highly shared sequence variants was judged likely to represent a technical artifact of the sequencing pipeline. Most CMV-associated TCR beta chains appeared to be HLA-restricted in a later analysis, and the HLA associations seemed to be driven largely by CMV exposure. Because counts were too low, roughly 18 rarely observed V segments, including chromosome 9 orphons, were left out of the earlier analysis of 500 to 750 of the donors. The classifier was reported to diagnose cytomegalovirus status with high specificity and sensitivity in both the original and validation cohorts. A further reported finding was that TCR beta sequences accurately predicted the HLA-A and HLA-B alleles for most subjects in the first cohort. Broadly in line with IMGT annotations, most TCR beta V segments showed up in productive rearrangements about 87% or about 30% of the time in an earlier analysis of several hundred of the donors. In a later analysis, several top co-occurrence clusters were reported to appear linked to parvovirus B19, influenza, CMV and Epstein-Barr virus. Only TCR beta chains were sequenced in this cohort, and the absence of alpha or paired-chain data limited detectable features. Compared with the roughly 710-donor mean, donors in an Asian-associated ancestry cluster had fewer N-insertions in productive TCRs, according to a later genetic analysis. HLA typing was unavailable for some donors at each locus, so association tests used only the typed subset. At a false discovery rate of 0.05, a later analysis linked under 20,000 TCR beta sequences to specific HLA alleles. The authors suggested that the approach could potentially be generalized to other disease states and immunological phenotypes. A later analysis found that HLA-associated TCR beta chains were more clonally expanded and had lower generation probabilities than equally common non-associated chains. Linkage disequilibrium might explain the correlated functional status among segregating V segments, but an unknown experimental factor could not be excluded.

Regarding this clone: What antigen it recognizes has not been identified. No per-base quality is available; no much larger clone lies one base away.

The rearranged segments are TRBV9 and TRBJ2-1; the D region possibly corresponds to TRBD2 (5 bases align). Material for sequencing was PBMCs. This TCR came from a middle-aged man in good health and CMV-seronegative. DNA sequence: TGTGCCAGCAGTGTAAGCGGAAGTGATGGCAATGAGCAGTTCTTC. It specifies CASSVSGSDGNEQFF.